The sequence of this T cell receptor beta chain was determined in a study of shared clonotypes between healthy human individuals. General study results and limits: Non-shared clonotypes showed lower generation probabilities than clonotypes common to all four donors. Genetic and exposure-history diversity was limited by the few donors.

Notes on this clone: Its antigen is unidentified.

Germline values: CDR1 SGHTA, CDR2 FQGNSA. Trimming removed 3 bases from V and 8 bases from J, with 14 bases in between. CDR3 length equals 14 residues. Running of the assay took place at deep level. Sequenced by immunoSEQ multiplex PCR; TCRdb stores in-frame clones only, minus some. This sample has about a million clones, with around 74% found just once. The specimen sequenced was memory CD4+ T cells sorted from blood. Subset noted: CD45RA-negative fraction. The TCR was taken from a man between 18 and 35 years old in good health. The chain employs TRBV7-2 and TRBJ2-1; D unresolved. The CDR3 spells CASSLGLRGHEQFF. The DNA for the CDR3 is TGTGCCAGCAGCTTGGGCCTGAGAGGACATGAGCAGTTCTTC. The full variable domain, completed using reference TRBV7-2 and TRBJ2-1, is GAGVSQSPSNKVTEKGKDVELRCDPISGHTALYWYRQSLGQGLEFLIYFQGNSAPDKSGLPSDRFSAERTGGSVSTLTIQRTQQEDSAVYLCASSLGLRGHEQFFGPGTRLTVL.